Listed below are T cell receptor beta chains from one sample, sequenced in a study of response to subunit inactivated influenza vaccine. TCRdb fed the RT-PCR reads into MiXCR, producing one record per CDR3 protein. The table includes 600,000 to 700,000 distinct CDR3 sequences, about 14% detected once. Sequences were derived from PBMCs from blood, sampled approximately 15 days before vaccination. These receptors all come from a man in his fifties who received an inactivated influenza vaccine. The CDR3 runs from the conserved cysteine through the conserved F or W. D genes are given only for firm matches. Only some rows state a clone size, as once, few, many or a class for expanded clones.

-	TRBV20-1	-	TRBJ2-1	CSARDLATGLNEQFF	TGCAGTGCTAGAGATTTGGCGACAGGCCTTAATGAGCAGTTCTTC
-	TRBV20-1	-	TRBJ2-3	CSARGSSVGIDTQYF	TGCAGTGCTAGGGGGAGTAGCGTCGGAATAGATACGCAGTATTTT
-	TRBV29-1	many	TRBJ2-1	CSVKTRGVAYNEQFF	TGCAGCGTGAAAACGAGAGGGGTTGCCTACAATGAGCAGTTCTTC
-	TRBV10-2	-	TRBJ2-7	CASSELSRVEQYF	TGCGCCAGCAGTGAGCTTTCGAGGGTCGAGCAGTACTTC
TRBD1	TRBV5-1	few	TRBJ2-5	CASSLIGQGQETQYF	TGCGCCAGCAGCTTAATAGGACAGGGCCAAGAGACCCAGTACTTC
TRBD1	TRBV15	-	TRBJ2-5	CATSRTGQLQETQYF	TGTGCCACCAGCCGGACGGGACAGCTCCAAGAGACCCAGTACTTC
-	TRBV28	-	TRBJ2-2	CASSRTGVATGELFF	TGTGCCAGCAGTAGGACGGGAGTGGCCACCGGGGAGCTGTTTTTT
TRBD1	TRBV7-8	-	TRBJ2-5	CASSFPGTGVETQYF	TGTGCCAGCAGCTTCCCCGGGACAGGGGTTGAGACCCAGTACTTC
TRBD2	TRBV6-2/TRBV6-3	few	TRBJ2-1	CASSPGTSWLNEQFF	TGTGCCAGCAGTCCCGGGACTAGCTGGTTAAATGAGCAGTTCTTC
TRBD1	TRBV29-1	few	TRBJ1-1	CSVAYTGDTEAFF	TGCAGCGTTGCCTACACAGGGGACACTGAAGCTTTCTTT
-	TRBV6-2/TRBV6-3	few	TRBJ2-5	CASSGAPGTQYF	TGTGCCAGTTCTGGGGCCCCGGGGACCCAGTACTTC
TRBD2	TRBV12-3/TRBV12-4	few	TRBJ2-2	CASRKAGANTGELFF	TGTGCCAGCAGGAAAGCGGGGGCAAACACCGGGGAGCTGTTTTTT
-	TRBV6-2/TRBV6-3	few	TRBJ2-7	CASTLPGKPYEQYF	TGTGCCAGCACCCTACCCGGGAAACCCTACGAGCAGTACTTC
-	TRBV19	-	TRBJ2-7	CASSMGSFYEQYF	TGTGCCAGTAGTATGGGCAGCTTTTACGAGCAGTACTTC
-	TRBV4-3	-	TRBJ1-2	CASSQKIQGGYGYTF	TGCGCCAGCAGCCAGAAAATACAGGGTGGCTATGGCTACACCTTC
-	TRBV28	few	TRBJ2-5	CASSSYNQETQYF	TGTGCCAGCAGTAGCTATAACCAAGAGACCCAGTACTTC
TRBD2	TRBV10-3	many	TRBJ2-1	CAISTSGYNEQFF	TGTGCCATCAGCACTAGCGGCTACAATGAGCAGTTCTTC
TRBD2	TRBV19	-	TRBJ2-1	CASRPGLAGNEQFF	TGTGCCAGCAGGCCGGGACTAGCGGGCAATGAGCAGTTCTTC
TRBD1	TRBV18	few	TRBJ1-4	CASSHGQGAQATNEKLFF	TGTGCCAGCTCCCATGGACAGGGCGCCCAGGCAACTAATGAAAAACTGTTTTTT
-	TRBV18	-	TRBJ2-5	CASSPWTGGPTKETQYF	TGTGCCAGCTCACCGTGGACTGGGGGACCTACGAAAGAGACCCAGTACTTC
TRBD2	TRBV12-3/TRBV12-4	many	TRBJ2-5	CASALAGDQETQYF	TGTGCCAGCGCCCTAGCGGGGGACCAAGAGACCCAGTACTTC
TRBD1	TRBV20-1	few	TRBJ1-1	CSALGTGTEAFF	TGCAGTGCTCTCGGGACAGGGACTGAAGCTTTCTTT
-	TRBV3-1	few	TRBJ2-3	CASSQGTGGDTQYF	TGTGCCAGCAGCCAAGGAACCGGGGGAGATACGCAGTATTTT
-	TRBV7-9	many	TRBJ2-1	CASSLVGNEQFF	TGTGCCAGCAGCTTAGTGGGCAATGAGCAGTTCTTC
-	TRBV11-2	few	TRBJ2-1	CASVRGRGGVDEQFF	TGTGCCAGCGTACGTGGTCGGGGAGGTGTGGACGAGCAGTTCTTC
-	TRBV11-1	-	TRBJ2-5	CASSPASASAKRPSTSGQLYF	-
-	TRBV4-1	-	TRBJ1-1	CASSQVAGRVEWAFF	TGCGCCAGCAGCCAAGTCGCAGGAAGGGTTGAGTGGGCTTTCTTT
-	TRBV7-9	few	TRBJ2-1	CALKGIPYNEQFF	TGTGCCTTAAAGGGTATCCCCTACAATGAGCAGTTCTTC
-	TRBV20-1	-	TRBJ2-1	CSARRGENTYNEQFF	TGCAGTGCTAGGAGGGGTGAAAATACATACAATGAGCAGTTCTTC
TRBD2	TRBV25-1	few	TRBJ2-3	CASSKTSGRFSDTQYF	TGTGCCAGCAGTAAGACTAGCGGGAGGTTCTCAGATACGCAGTATTTT
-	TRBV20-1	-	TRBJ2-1	CSARELLGASYNEQFF	TGCAGTGCTAGAGAGCTCTTGGGCGCCTCCTACAATGAGCAGTTCTTC
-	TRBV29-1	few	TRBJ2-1	CSVEDRGYNEQFF	TGCAGCGTTGAAGACCGGGGATACAATGAGCAGTTCTTC
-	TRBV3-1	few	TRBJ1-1	CASSQVSDKGRDTEAFF	TGTGCCAGCAGCCAAGTTTCGGACAAGGGACGTGACACTGAAGCTTTCTTT
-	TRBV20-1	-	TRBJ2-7	CSAQGVQSSYEQYF	TGCAGTGCCCAAGGAGTACAGAGCTCCTACGAGCAGTACTTC
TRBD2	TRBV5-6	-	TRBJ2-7	CASSSGLALDEQYF	TGTGCCAGCAGCTCGGGACTAGCATTAGACGAGCAGTACTTC
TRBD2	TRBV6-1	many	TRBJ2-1	CASSRLAGVYNEQFF	TGTGCCAGCAGCCGACTAGCGGGGGTATACAATGAGCAGTTCTTC
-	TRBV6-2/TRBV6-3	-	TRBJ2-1	CASSLESLGGNEQFF	TGTGCCAGCAGCCTCGAATCCCTGGGTGGCAATGAGCAGTTCTTC
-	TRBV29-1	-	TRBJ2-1	CSALTESSYNEQFF	TGCAGCGCTCTGACAGAGTCCTCCTACAATGAGCAGTTCTTC
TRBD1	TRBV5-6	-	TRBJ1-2	CASSKGQGVAGYTF	TGTGCCAGCAGCAAGGGACAGGGTGTAGCTGGCTACACCTTC
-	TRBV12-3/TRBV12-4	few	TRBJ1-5	CASSLVAGVANQPQHF	TGTGCCAGCAGTTTAGTGGCAGGGGTGGCCAATCAGCCCCAGCATTTT
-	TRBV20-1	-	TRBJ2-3	CSARDLGGVGSTQYF	TGCAGTGCTAGAGATCTAGGGGGGGTCGGGTCGACGCAGTATTTT
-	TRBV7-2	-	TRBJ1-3	CASSLAWGPGNTIYF	TGTGCCAGCAGCTTAGCTTGGGGGCCCGGAAACACCATATATTTT
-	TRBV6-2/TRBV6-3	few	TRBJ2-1	CASRRGTLHEQFF	TGTGCCAGCAGACGCGGGACTCTCCATGAGCAGTTCTTC
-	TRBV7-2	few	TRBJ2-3	CASSLAGVPRDTQYF	TGTGCCAGCAGCTTAGCGGGGGTTCCAAGGGATACGCAGTATTTT
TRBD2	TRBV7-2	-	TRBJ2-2	CASSQAGAAGELFF	TGTGCCAGCAGCCAAGCGGGAGCAGCCGGGGAGCTGTTTTTT
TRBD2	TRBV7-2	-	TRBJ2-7	CASSLALRVAGEHSYEQYF	TGTGCCAGCAGCTTAGCCCTTAGGGTAGCGGGGGAACACTCCTACGAGCAGTACTTC
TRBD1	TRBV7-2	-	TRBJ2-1	CASSPRDRLNEQFF	TGTGCCAGCAGCCCCCGGGACAGACTAAATGAGCAGTTCTTC
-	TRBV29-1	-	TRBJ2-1	CSVEEARGLYNEQFF	TGCAGCGTTGAAGAGGCGCGGGGCCTCTACAATGAGCAGTTCTTC
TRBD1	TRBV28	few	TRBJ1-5	CASITGTVYQPQHF	TGTGCCAGCATTACCGGGACAGTTTATCAGCCCCAGCATTTT
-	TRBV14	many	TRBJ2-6	CASSFRPAAFSGANVLTF	TGTGCCAGCAGTTTCCGTCCGGCCGCGTTCTCTGGGGCCAACGTCCTGACTTTC
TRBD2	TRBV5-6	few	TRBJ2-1	CASSPIIREGLQQFF	TGTGCCAGCAGCCCGATTATACGGGAGGGCCTTCAGCAGTTCTTC
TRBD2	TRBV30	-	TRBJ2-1	CACDGPGLAVGGQFF	TGTGCCTGCGACGGCCCCGGACTAGCGGTCGGGGGGCAGTTCTTC
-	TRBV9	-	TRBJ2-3	CASSVSTAYTDTQYF	TGTGCCAGCAGCGTATCGACAGCCTACACAGATACGCAGTATTTT
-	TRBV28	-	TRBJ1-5	CASKGGSGNQPQHF	TGTGCCAGCAAAGGGGGATCGGGCAATCAGCCCCAGCATTTT
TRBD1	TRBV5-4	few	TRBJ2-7	CASSWTGLGEQYF	TGTGCCAGCAGCTGGACAGGGTTGGGGGAGCAGTACTTC
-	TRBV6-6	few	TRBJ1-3	CASTQDSSGNTIYF	TGTGCCAGCACTCAGGACAGCTCTGGAAACACCATATATTTT
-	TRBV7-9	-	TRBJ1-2	CASSQTGTMIYGYTF	TGTGCCAGCAGCCAAACCGGGACGATGATCTATGGCTACACCTTC
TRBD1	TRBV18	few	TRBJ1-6	CASSPTTGEASPLHF	TGTGCCAGCTCACCAACGACAGGGGAGGCCTCACCCCTCCACTTT
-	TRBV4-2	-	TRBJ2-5	CASSQEWGPQETQYF	TGTGCCAGCAGCCAAGAATGGGGCCCCCAAGAGACCCAGTACTTC